This record covers a single T cell receptor (beta chain). Source study methods: Reference gene primer amplification in the assay estimated nucleated cell counts. The method was immunoSEQ multiplex PCR; TCRdb's version includes in-frame clones alone and lacks a portion of them. That table furnishes V, J and clone size, whereas the DNA furnished D and trimming. The table includes under 200,000 clones, around 86% detected once. The entry originates in a study of blood T cell repertoires in COVID-19. Study context: Sites across the United States, Italy and Spain contributed samples from acute and convalescent COVID-19. In each case, the material was cDNA or gDNA derived from T cells, B-cell-depleted T cells, or PBMCs.

Germline CDR1 and CDR2: LNHDA and SQIVND (reference sequence). Trimming pared 3 bases from V and 0 bases from J, leaving 9 bases between. The length of the CDR3 is 15 residues. The gene calls are TRBV19 and TRBJ1-5; D not certain. The receptor was isolated from a man aged 18 to 35 with acute or convalescent COVID-19. Sequenced: peripheral blood. The CDR3 loop reads CASSIGIDSNQPQHF. DNA for the CDR3: TGTGCCAGTAGTATTGGCATCGATAGCAATCAGCCCCAGCATTTT.